This T cell receptor beta chain originates from a study of blood T cell repertoires in COVID-19. Study summary: The cDNA or gDNA used as material had been derived from T cells, B-cell-depleted T cells, or PBMCs.

Unmatched junction bases numbered 10, after V lost 1 base and J lost 4 bases. Germline assignment: CDR1 SGHNT and CDR2 YENEEA. CDR3 length: 18 amino acids. As processed by the authors: Cell counts per sample came from amplifying reference gene primers. Produced via immunoSEQ multiplex PCR; TCRdb's table is partial and in-frame only. V, J and clone size are taken as reported in that table, and D and trimming were inferred from the DNA itself. The sample yields 75,000 or so clones, over 80% seen once. Sequences were obtained from peripheral blood. The receptor was derived from a man in his sixties with active or convalescent COVID-19. The chain combines TRBV11-3 with TRBJ2-2; 9 bases line up with TRBD1. The CDR3 loop reads CASSLGTGGSFLTGELFF. For the CDR3, the DNA is TGTGCCAGCAGCTTAGGCACAGGGGGCTCGTTCCTCACCGGGGAGCTGTTTTTT. The full variable domain, its missing parts supplied by reference TRBV11-3 and TRBJ2-2, is EAGVVQSPRYKIIEKKQPVAFWCNPISGHNTLYWYLQNLGQGPELLIRYENEEAVDDSQLPKDRFSAERLKGVDSTLKIQPAELGDSAVYLCASSLGTGGSFLTGELFFGEGSRLTVL.